This T cell receptor (beta chain) emerged from a study of T-cell memory formation after mild COVID-19. Regarding the study as a whole: Among contracting clones, CD4+ were mainly CM/EM and CD8+ enriched in EMRA. Later expanders leaned CD4+, whereas day 15 to 85 contracting clones were balanced CD4/CD8. In pre-infection memory, a portion of responding clones appeared, which suggested that cross-reactive memory joined.

Constant-segment-primed 5'RACE gave TCR alpha and TCR beta cDNA libraries with sample barcodes and UMIs. TCRdb called the 5' RACE reads again in MiXCR, with one record for every CDR3 protein. The sample has 100,000 to 150,000 distinct CDR3 sequences; about 15% are singletons. This clonotype has a handful of counts. The antigen is unknown. V was pared by 1 base and J by 4 bases, with 7 bases between. The CDR3 runs to 14 residues. The germline gives CDR1 SGHVS, CDR2 FQNEAQ. The chain links TRBV7-8 to TRBJ1-4; perhaps TRBD1 as D (5 bases). The receptor's source is an adult woman who had mild COVID-19 (a few samples of this study predate the infection). Cell type and time point are not known. Sequenced input: PBMCs or a T cell subset sorted from them (not recorded which). CDR3 nucleotides: TGTGCCAGCAGCTTAGAGGGGAATAATGAAAAACTGTTTTTT. Translated, it gives CASSLEGNNEKLFF.